This T cell receptor (beta chain) came from a study of tumor-infiltrating lymphocytes in primary liver carcinoma. About the study: Stage T1-T3 N0M0 tumors spanned roughly 4.2 to 10 cm.

Points from the study as a whole: All five tumor regions shared only about 8-25% of top clones. Less overlap was seen in tumor-adjacent and tumor-blood pairs than in tumor region pairs.

In this sample, this clonotype turned up a few times. The antigen remains undetermined. The junction and the germline gene differ at one end; a read error may be behind it. TCR beta cDNA came from around 500 ng total RNA, primed with a constant-region primer. For TCR beta, libraries were produced by three nested multiplex PCR rounds using slightly modified ARM-PCR. The two initial PCR rounds, around 11 cycles each, used TRBV1-TRBV30 forward and C-beta reverse primers. TCRdb used MiXCR to reprocess the multiplex PCR reads, holding one entry per CDR3 protein. The sample shows 100,000 to 150,000 distinct CDR3 sequences, around 64% of them seen only once. The source material, about 18-31 mg of unsorted bulk tissue, was used to co-extract RNA and DNA. The CDR3 is 13 residues long. Germline-derived CDR1 and CDR2 are SGHAT and FQNNGV.

This chain uses TRBV11-2 with TRBJ2-1; maybe TRBD1 (5 bases). This TCR was recovered from a woman aged 60 to 75 with primary liver carcinoma and hepatitis B virus infection. Source material: liver tumor tissue from sampling region 3. The subset is: tumor region T3, left-lateral pole. The CDR3 spells CTSSLLQGNLQFF. In DNA, the CDR3 is TGTACCAGCAGCTTGCTTCAGGGAAATTTGCAGTTCTTC. The complete variable domain, with remaining parts taken from reference TRBV11-2 and TRBJ2-1, reads EAGVAQSPRYKIIEKRQSVAFWCNPISGHATLYWYQQILGQGPKLLIQFQNNGVVDDSQLPKDRFSAERLKGVDSTLKIQPAKLEDSAVYLCTSSLLQGNLQFFGPGTRLTVL.